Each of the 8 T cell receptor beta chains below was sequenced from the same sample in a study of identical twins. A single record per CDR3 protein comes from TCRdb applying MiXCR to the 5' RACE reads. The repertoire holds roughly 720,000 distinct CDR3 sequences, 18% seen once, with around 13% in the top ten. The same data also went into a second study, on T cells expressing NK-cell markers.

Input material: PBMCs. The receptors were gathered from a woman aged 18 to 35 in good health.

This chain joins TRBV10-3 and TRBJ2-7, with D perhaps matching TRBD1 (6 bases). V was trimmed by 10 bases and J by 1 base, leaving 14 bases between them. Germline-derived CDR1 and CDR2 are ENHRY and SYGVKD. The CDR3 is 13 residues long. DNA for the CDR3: TGTGCCACCGGGACACCCCGTTCCTACGAGCAGTACTTC. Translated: CATGTPRSYEQYF.

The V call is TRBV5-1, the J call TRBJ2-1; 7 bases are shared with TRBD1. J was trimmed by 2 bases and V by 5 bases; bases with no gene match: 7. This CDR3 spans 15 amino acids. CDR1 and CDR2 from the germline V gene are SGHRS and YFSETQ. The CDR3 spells CASRETGSPYNEQFF. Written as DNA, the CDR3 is TGCGCCAGCAGGGAGACAGGGTCCCCCTACAATGAGCAGTTCTTC.

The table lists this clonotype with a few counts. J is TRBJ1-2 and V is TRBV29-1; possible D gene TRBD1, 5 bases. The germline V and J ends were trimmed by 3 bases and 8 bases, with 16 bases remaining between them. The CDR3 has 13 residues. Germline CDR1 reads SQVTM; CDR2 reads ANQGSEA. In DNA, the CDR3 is TGCAGCGTTGACCGGGGCCGGGGTGGAGGCTACACCTTC. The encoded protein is CSVDRGRGGGYTF.

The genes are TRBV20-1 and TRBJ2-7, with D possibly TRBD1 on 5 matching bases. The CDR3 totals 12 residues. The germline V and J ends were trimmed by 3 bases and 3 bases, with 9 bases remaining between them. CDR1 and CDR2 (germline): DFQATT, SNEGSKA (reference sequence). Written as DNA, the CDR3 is TGCAGTGCTAGTGACAGAGTCTACGAGCAGTACTTC. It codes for CSASDRVYEQYF.

The CDR3 DNA reads as TGCGCCAGCCGACACCGATCCGGAAACACCATATATTTT. It codes for CASRHRSGNTIYF. The chain uses TRBV5-1 and TRBJ1-3; D is unresolved. Germline V gene lookup returns CDR1 SGHRS and CDR2 YFSETQ. The V gene lost 7 bases and the J gene lost 4 bases, with 12 bases spanning the gap. The CDR3 length is 13 residues.

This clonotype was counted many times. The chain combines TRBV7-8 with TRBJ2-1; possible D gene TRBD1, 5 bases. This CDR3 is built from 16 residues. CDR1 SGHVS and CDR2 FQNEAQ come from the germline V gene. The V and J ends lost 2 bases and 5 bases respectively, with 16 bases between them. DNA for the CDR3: TGTGCCAGCAGCTTATTAGCAGGGCAATGGGACAATGAGCAGTTCTTC. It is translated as CASSLLAGQWDNEQFF.

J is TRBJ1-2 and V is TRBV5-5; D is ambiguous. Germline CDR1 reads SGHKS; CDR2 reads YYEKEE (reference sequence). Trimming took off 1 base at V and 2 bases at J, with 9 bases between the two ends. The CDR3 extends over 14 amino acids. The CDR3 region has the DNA TGTGCCAGCAGCTTGTACAGCAGGAACTATGGCTACACCTTC. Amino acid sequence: CASSLYSRNYGYTF.

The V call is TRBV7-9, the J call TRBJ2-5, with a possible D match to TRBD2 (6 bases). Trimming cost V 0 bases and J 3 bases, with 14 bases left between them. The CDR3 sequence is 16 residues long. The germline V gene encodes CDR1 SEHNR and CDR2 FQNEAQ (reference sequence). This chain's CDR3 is CASSLAMIGGKETQYF. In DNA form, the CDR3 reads TGTGCCAGCAGCTTAGCCATGATTGGGGGGAAAGAGACCCAGTACTTC.